This T cell receptor beta chain was profiled in a study of CD8+CD57+ T cells in acquired aplastic anemia (dated by TCRdb to the late 2010s). With regard to the full study: DNA extracted from sorted CD4+ and CD8+ cells had a mean of roughly 3 ug, with a range of roughly 0.2 to 30 ug. A CD8+CD57+ expansion meant a frequency higher than the mean frequency seen in healthy subjects.

From a lookup of the germline V gene (reference sequence), CDR1 and CDR2 are SSHAT and FNYEAQ. The trim is 7 bases for V and 7 bases for J, with a gap of 23 bases between the germline ends. CDR3 length: 16 amino acids, cysteine to phenylalanine. The retained sequence is limited to the CDR3, 48 bases, with the frame set at the first base. This clonotype has at least ten counts. The antigen it binds to is not known. Base quality data are lacking; no much larger clone is found one base away. The patients picked for sequencing were ones in whom flow cytometry had shown an expansion of CD8+CD57+ cells. All patients had severe acquired aplastic anemia diagnosed by International Study of Aplastic Anemia and Agranulocytosis and Camitta criteria. Patients had received no therapy at the time of blood sampling. The study deep-sequenced TCR repertoires of sorted CD4+ and CD8+ blood T cells from severe aplastic anemia patients and healthy subjects. In the USA, patient enrollment took place under clinicaltrials.gov protocols 00001620, 01623167, 00001397, 00071045, 00081523 and 00961064. Ficoll-Paque density gradient centrifugation was used to isolate peripheral blood mononuclear cells. Before DNA was extracted, CD4+ and CD8+ T cells were sorted using either FACS or magnetic beads.

Points the paper makes about the study in general: Around 30 CD8+ CDR3 sequences were found in both patients and controls but appeared to be highly expressed in patients and within the immunodominant clones of the patients. No significant difference in CD8+ Simpson's diversity was found between patients and healthy controls (P=0.060).

Profiling of TCR beta VDJ combinations and CDR3 sequences used genomic DNA as the template. TCR repertoire sequencing was run on an Illumina HiSeq 2000. As for the authors' bioinformatics: TRBV/TRBJ rearrangement plots, CDR3 size and DJ length profiles, and Simpson's diversity index were used to evaluate the repertoires. The most abundant DNA sequence in the deep sequencing data was taken as the immunodominant clone. CDR3 amino acid sequences were checked for sharing between subjects and were compared against published repertoires and the VDJdb database. The raw public reads went through TCRdb reprocessing: fastp at Q25, MiXCR clone calling, in-frame beta chains kept. Under each unique CDR3 protein, matching rows form one entry showing the most common genes and DNA. V and J calls and clone size were set by TCRdb, not the authors. This sample holds over 150,000 distinct CDR3 sequences; around 60% were observed only once. In total, the top ten clones hold about 39% of the sample.

The source is a human donor with aplastic anemia. Source material: sorted CD4+, CD8+, or CD8+CD57+ T cells (not recorded which) from PBMCs. The rearranged chain carries TRBV7-7 and TRBJ1-5, with a weak D call of TRBD1 (5 bases match). The DNA sequence is given as TGTGCCAGCACCCTCGCAGGAGGGGCGGGTAGACAGCCCCAGCATTTT. It translates to CASTLAGGAGRQPQHF.